This T cell receptor beta chain stems from a study of patients and donors after allogeneic stem cell transplantation. This clonotype occurred many times. Each CDR3 protein is one row after TCRdb ran MiXCR on the RT-PCR reads. The sample has tens of thousands of distinct CDR3 sequences, roughly 5.1% seen once. The CDR3 has 15 residues. V lost 7 bases to trimming and J lost 7 bases; unmatched junction nucleotides: 7. V and J are TRBV12-3 or TRBV12-4 and TRBJ2-1, with 13 bases that match TRBD2. The sequence came from a human donor who was either an allogeneic HSCT recipient or a stem cell or donor lymphocyte infusion donor (not recorded which). It is not recorded whose cells these are; they may come from a transplant donor. The sequencing input was blood, either unsorted or a sorted T cell fraction (not recorded which). The CDR3: CASTRTSGGGNEQFF. In DNA form, the CDR3 reads TGTGCCAGCACCCGGACTAGCGGGGGTGGGAATGAGCAGTTCTTC.